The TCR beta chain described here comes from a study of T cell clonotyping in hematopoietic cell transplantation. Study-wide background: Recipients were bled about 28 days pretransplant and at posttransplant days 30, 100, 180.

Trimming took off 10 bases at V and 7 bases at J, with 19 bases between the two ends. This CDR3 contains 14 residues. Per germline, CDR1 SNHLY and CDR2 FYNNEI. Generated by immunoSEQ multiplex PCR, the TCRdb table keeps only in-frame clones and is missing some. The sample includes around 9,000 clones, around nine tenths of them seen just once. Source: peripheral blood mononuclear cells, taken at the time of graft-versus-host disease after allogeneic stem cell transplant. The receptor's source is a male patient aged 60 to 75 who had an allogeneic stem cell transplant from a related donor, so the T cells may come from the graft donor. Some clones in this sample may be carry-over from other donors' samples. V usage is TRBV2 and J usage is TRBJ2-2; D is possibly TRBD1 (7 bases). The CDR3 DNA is TGTGCCATTCAACGCCGACAGGGAGGCGGGGAGCTGTTTTTT. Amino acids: CAIQRRQGGGELFF.